The 27 T cell receptor beta chains below all came from one sample that was sequenced in a study of T cell responses to AZD1222 COVID-19 vaccine. Generated by immunoSEQ multiplex PCR, the TCRdb table keeps only in-frame clones and is missing some. Of around 110,000 clones listed, about 90% are singletons. The sample consisted of peripheral blood, taken on day 0 of AZD1222 vaccination. Receptors were obtained from an adult in good health.

This sequence joins TRBV3-1 (or the pseudogene TRBV3-2) and TRBJ2-3; 10 bases are a match to TRBD2. J gave up 9 bases and V 4 bases, and 10 bases lay outside the gene matches. This CDR3 contains 15 residues. Per germline, CDR1 LGHDT and CDR2 YNNKEL (reference sequence). The CDR3 bases are TGTGCCAGCAGCCCGCTAGCGGGAGAGTCTACAACGCAGTATTTT. This sequence encodes CASSPLAGESTTQYF.

The V gene is TRBV5-1, the J gene TRBJ2-3; 8 bases line up with TRBD2. Germline V gene lookup returns CDR1 SGHRS and CDR2 YFSETQ. The CDR3 is 16 amino acids. V was pared by 4 bases and J by 3 bases, with 10 bases of the junction left unmatched. The CDR3 sequence is CASSPGTSVTTDTQYF. In nucleotides, the CDR3 is TGCGCCAGCAGCCCCGGGACTAGTGTTACTACAGATACGCAGTATTTT.

V gene TRBV12-3 or TRBV12-4 combines with J gene TRBJ1-5; the match to TRBD1 covers 9 bases. The CDR3 is 13 residues long. The J segment lost 5 bases and the V segment lost 6 bases, leaving 2 bases of the junction unmatched. This chain's CDR3 is CASRGTGYQPQHF. CDR3 coding DNA: TGTGCCAGCAGGGGGACAGGGTATCAGCCCCAGCATTTT.

The chain uses TRBV5-1 and TRBJ1-2; 12 nucleotides match TRBD1. Germline V gene lookup returns CDR1 SGHRS and CDR2 YFSETQ. This CDR3 spans 16 amino acids. V lost 1 base and J lost 6; bases outside the gene matches: 7. The CDR3 spells CASSLFGTGGRDGYTF. CDR3 sequence (DNA): TGCGCCAGCAGCTTGTTTGGGACAGGGGGCAGAGATGGCTACACCTTC.

This clone has a handful of counts. The rearrangement uses TRBV27 and TRBJ2-5; 9 bases map to TRBD2. CDR1 MNHEY and CDR2 SMNVEV come from the germline V gene (reference sequence). The CDR3 has 14 amino acids. V lost 8 bases, J lost 4 bases, and 8 bases stayed unmatched. As DNA, the CDR3 is TGTGCCAGCCGGTTGATAGCGGGAGCAGAGACCCAGTACTTC. Translated: CASRLIAGAETQYF.

The chain has TRBV11-2 and TRBJ1-5; a weak D match, TRBD1 (5 bases). The V and J ends lost 5 bases and 0 bases respectively, with 14 bases between them. The germline V gene encodes CDR1 SGHAT and CDR2 FQNNGV. The CDR3 length is 16 residues. CDR3 sequence reads: CASSDTKGNSNQPQHF. Here the CDR3 DNA reads TGTGCCAGCAGCGATACAAAGGGGAATAGCAATCAGCCCCAGCATTTT.

V is TRBV7-2 and J is TRBJ2-1; TRBD2 matches at 13 bases. CDR1 SGHTA and CDR2 FQGNSA come from the germline V gene. The CDR3 contains 16 residues. After removal of 6 bases from V and 7 bases from J, the junction contained 9 bases not matched to a gene. CDR3 amino acids: CASSRRPGLAGNEQFF. Here the CDR3 DNA reads TGTGCCAGCAGTCGCCGGCCGGGACTAGCGGGAAATGAGCAGTTCTTC.

J is TRBJ2-2 and V is TRBV6-5, with TRBD1 matching over 10 bases. Germline V gene lookup returns CDR1 MNHEY and CDR2 SVGAGI. Germline trimming cut 7 bases from V and 3 bases from J; bases unmatched to any gene: 5. The CDR3 consists of 15 residues. The CDR3 DNA follows: TGTGCCAGCAAACCCGGGACAGGGGACACCGGGGAGCTGTTTTTT. Protein product: CASKPGTGDTGELFF.

This chain uses TRBV28 with TRBJ1-5; a weak D match, TRBD1 (5 bases). Trimming cost V 3 bases and J 2 bases, with 11 bases left between them. The CDR3 is 15 amino acids. In germline, CDR1 is MDHEN, CDR2 SYDVKM. The CDR3 protein is CASSFAGSGNQPQHF. In DNA, the CDR3 is TGTGCCAGCAGTTTTGCAGGGAGCGGCAATCAGCCCCAGCATTTT.

The chain combines TRBV30 with TRBJ1-3; D is undetermined. The CDR3 length is 12 residues. CDR1 is GTSNPN, CDR2 SVGIG, per germline (reference sequence). Trimming took off 5 bases at V and 4 bases at J, with 9 bases between the two ends. CDR3 residues: CAWAGLGNTIYF. The CDR3 nucleotides are TGTGCCTGGGCCGGCTTGGGAAACACCATATATTTT.

In this sample, this clone turned up once. The V call is TRBV28, the J call TRBJ2-1, with 8 bases identical to TRBD2. V lost 6 bases, J lost 2 bases, and 0 bases stayed unmatched. The CDR3 sequence is 13 residues long. Germline CDR1 and CDR2: MDHEN and SYDVKM. The CDR3 DNA is TGTGCCAGCAGACTAGCGGCCTACAATGAGCAGTTCTTC. It specifies CASRLAAYNEQFF.

CDR3 loop: CSASRGGNTGELFF. The CDR3 DNA reads TGCAGTGCTAGTAGGGGGGGGAACACCGGGGAGCTGTTTTTT. The V and J genes are TRBV20-1 and TRBJ2-2; maybe TRBD2 (7 bases). There are 14 residues in the CDR3. V lost 3 bases and J lost 1, with 9 bases in between. Germline V gives CDR1 DFQATT, CDR2 SNEGSKA (reference sequence).

The chain has TRBV6-2 or TRBV6-3 and TRBJ1-6; no clear D. CDR3 length equals 15 residues. V lost 3 bases and J lost 11, with 17 bases in between. Germline CDR1 reads MNHEY; CDR2 reads SVGEGT. CDR3: CASSYYTGGETPLHF. The CDR3 bases are TGTGCCAGCAGTTATTACACCGGTGGTGAAACACCCCTCCACTTT.

J is TRBJ1-2 and V is TRBV10-3; D is unresolved. The CDR3 length is 13 residues. Trimming stripped 6 bases from V and 4 bases from J, with 12 bases between. From germline, CDR1 is ENHRY and CDR2 SYGVKD. CDR3 coding DNA: TGTGCCATCAGCGCCGGGAATTTCTATGGCTACACCTTC. It translates to CAISAGNFYGYTF.

This chain uses TRBV10-3 with TRBJ2-1, with a possible D match to TRBD2 (6 bases). CDR3 length: 19 residues. From germline, CDR1 is ENHRY and CDR2 SYGVKD. Trimming left V 4 bases short and J 0 bases short, with 22 bases between. The CDR3 loop reads CAISGLAVRHISSYNEQFF. As DNA, the CDR3 is TGTGCCATCAGTGGATTAGCGGTAAGACACATTAGCTCCTACAATGAGCAGTTCTTC.

The chain uses TRBV3-1 (or the pseudogene TRBV3-2) and TRBJ1-2; 7 bases line up with TRBD1. V lost 4 bases, J lost 4 bases, and 12 bases stayed unmatched. The CDR3 is 16 amino acids. CDR1 is LGHDT and CDR2 is YNNKEL in the germline V gene (reference sequence). This CDR3 reads CASSLRGWDRPYGYTF. CDR3 DNA sequence: TGTGCCAGCAGCCTCAGAGGGTGGGACAGACCCTATGGCTACACCTTC.

This clone has only one observation. This chain uses TRBV6-1 with TRBJ1-5, with a weak D call TRBD1 (5 bases). Trimming took 3 bases from V and 7 from J, leaving 22 bases between them. The CDR3 contains 17 residues. Germline V lookup: CDR1 MNHNS, CDR2 SASEGT. The CDR3 DNA follows: TGTGCCAGCAGTGATACACGTCGAATGGGGGGTCGGCAGCCCCAGCATTTT. Encoded protein: CASSDTRRMGGRQPQHF.

The V gene is TRBV7-8, the J gene TRBJ1-3; D remains unclear. V dropped 2 bases and J dropped 0 bases, with 11 bases sitting between them. The CDR3 runs to 16 residues. Germline CDR1 is SGHVS and CDR2 is FQNEAQ. The CDR3, as DNA: TGTGCCAGCAGCTTATCCGGGTCCGACTCTGGAAACACCATATATTTT. This translates into CASSLSGSDSGNTIYF.

The rearrangement links TRBV19 to TRBJ1-1; D gene uncertain. Germline V lookup: CDR1 LNHDA, CDR2 SQIVND (reference sequence). This CDR3 is built from 14 residues. The V and J ends lost 2 bases and 5 bases respectively, with 12 bases between them. The CDR3, as DNA: TGTGCCAGTAGTATAAGTGGCCTATGGACTGAAGCTTTCTTT. It translates to CASSISGLWTEAFF.

The rearrangement joins TRBV19 to TRBJ1-5, with 8 bases that match TRBD1. The CDR3 is 15 residues long. Germline trimming cut 6 bases from V and 6 bases from J; bases unmatched to any gene: 10. Germline loops: CDR1 LNHDA, CDR2 SQIVND (reference sequence). As DNA, the CDR3 is TGTGCCAGTAGAACTGGACAGGGAAGGGGTCAGCCCCAGCATTTT. Translation gives CASRTGQGRGQPQHF.

The V gene is TRBV11-3, the J gene TRBJ2-7, with D possibly called TRBD1 or TRBD2 (5 bases each). Trimming removed 5 bases from V and 0 bases from J, with 11 bases in between. Germline loops: CDR1 SGHNT, CDR2 YENEEA. The CDR3 totals 14 residues. This CDR3 is CASSPRDGSYEQYF. The CDR3 bases are TGTGCCAGCAGCCCCCGGGACGGCTCCTACGAGCAGTACTTC.

The V and J genes are TRBV7-3 and TRBJ1-2, with a tentative D call TRBD1 (6 bases). V lost 3 bases and J 8 bases, leaving 13 bases between the germline ends. Germline V gene lookup returns CDR1 SGHTA and CDR2 FQGTGA. This CDR3 spans 13 amino acids. CDR3 sequence: CASSLASQGGYTF. The CDR3 DNA sequence: TGTGCCAGCAGCTTGGCCTCACAGGGCGGCTACACCTTC.

This clone was observed a single time. The rearrangement links TRBV13 to TRBJ1-1; 12 bases agree with TRBD1. The CDR3 sequence is 15 residues long. From germline, CDR1 is PRHDT and CDR2 FYEKMQ (reference sequence). Losses at the gene ends were 0 bases for V and 4 bases for J; bases not matched to a gene: 0. The CDR3: CASSLGGQGATEAFF. Written as DNA, the CDR3 is TGTGCCAGCAGCTTAGGGGGACAGGGGGCCACTGAAGCTTTCTTT.

This chain uses TRBV7-6 with TRBJ2-2; possibly TRBD2 for D (5 bases). CDR3 length: 14 residues. Germline V lookup: CDR1 SGHVS, CDR2 FNYEAQ. Trimming left V 5 bases short and J 1 base short, with 8 bases between. CDR3 sequence (DNA): TGTGCCAGCAGCCCCCGGGGGAACACCGGGGAGCTGTTTTTT. It encodes CASSPRGNTGELFF.

Note on this clone: The junction differs from germline at one of its ends, possibly a read error. This chain uses TRBV7-9 with TRBJ1-4; D is uncertain. This CDR3 is 11 amino acids long. Germline loops: CDR1 SEHNR, CDR2 FQNEAQ (reference sequence). CDR3: CASSVAEKLFF. The CDR3 DNA reads TGTGCCAGCAGCGTAGCGGAAAAACTGTTTTTT.

The V gene is TRBV7-9, the J gene TRBJ1-6; no reliable D call. Per the germline V gene, CDR1 is SEHNR and CDR2 is FQNEAQ (reference sequence). This CDR3 contains 15 residues. V lost 5 bases and J 7 bases, leaving 15 bases between the germline ends. The DNA for the CDR3 is TGTGCCAGCAGCATCTCCGGGTACGGCAATTCACCCCTCCACTTT. Residues: CASSISGYGNSPLHF.

The J gene is TRBJ2-7, the V gene TRBV28; 8 bases are shared with TRBD1. The CDR3 consists of 14 residues. Per the germline V gene, CDR1 is MDHEN and CDR2 is SYDVKM. Trimming cost V 6 bases and J 2 bases; bases outside gene matches: 6. In nucleotides, the CDR3 is TGTGCCAGCAGAGTCGGGACAGGTGCCTACGAGCAGTACTTC. Its translation is CASRVGTGAYEQYF.